This T cell receptor (beta chain) was found in a study of blood T cell repertoires in COVID-19. The CDR3 extends over 15 amino acids. Germline-derived CDR1 and CDR2 are SGHDN and FVKESK. V shed 5 bases and J 8 bases; nucleotides not matched to a gene: 11. The protocol was immunoSEQ multiplex PCR, while the TCRdb copy is restricted to in-frame clones and leaves out a portion. The table records about 60,000 clones, roughly 87% of them present only once. The specimen was peripheral blood. This TCR was sampled from a human donor with acute or convalescent COVID-19. The donor label of this sample is uncertain. The V call is TRBV14, the J call TRBJ2-1, with 8 bases identical to TRBD2. The DNA of the CDR3 is TGTGCCAGCAGCGAGAGCGGGAGTGGCCGACATGAGCAGTTCTTC. This translates into CASSESGSGRHEQFF.